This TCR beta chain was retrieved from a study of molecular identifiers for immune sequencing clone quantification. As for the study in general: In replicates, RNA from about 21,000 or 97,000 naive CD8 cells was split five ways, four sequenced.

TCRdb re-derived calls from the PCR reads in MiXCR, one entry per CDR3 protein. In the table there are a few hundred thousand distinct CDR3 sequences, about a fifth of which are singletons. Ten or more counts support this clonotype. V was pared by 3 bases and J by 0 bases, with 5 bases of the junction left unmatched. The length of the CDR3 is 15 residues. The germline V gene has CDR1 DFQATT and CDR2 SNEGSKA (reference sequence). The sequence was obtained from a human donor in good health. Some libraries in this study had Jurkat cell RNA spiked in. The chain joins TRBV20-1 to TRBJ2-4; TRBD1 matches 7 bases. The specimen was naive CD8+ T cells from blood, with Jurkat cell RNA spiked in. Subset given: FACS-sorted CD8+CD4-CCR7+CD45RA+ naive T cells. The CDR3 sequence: CSASGQELAKNIQYF. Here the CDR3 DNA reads TGCAGTGCTAGTGGACAGGAGCTAGCCAAAAACATTCAGTACTTC.